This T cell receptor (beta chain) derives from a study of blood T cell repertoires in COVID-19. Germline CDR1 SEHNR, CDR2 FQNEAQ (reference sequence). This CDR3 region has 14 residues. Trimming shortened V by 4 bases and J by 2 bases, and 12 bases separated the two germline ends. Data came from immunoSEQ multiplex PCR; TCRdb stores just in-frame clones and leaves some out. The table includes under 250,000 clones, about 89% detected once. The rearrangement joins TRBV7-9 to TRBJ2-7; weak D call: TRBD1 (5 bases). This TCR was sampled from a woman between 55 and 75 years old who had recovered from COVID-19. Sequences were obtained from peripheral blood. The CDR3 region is CASSSLDSPYEQYF. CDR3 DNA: TGTGCCAGCAGCTCGTTAGACAGCCCCTACGAGCAGTACTTC.